These 26 T cell receptor beta chains originate from one sample sequenced in a study of technical replicates of blood from several donors. Here immunoSEQ multiplex PCR was the method, and the copy in TCRdb shows in-frame clones only, minus some. The profile shows about 97,000 clones, approximately 96% of them singletons. Material for sequencing was T cells isolated from PBMCs. These receptors were taken from a human donor in good health.

The genes are TRBV10-1 and TRBJ2-7, with 8 positions matching TRBD1. The V gene's germline CDR1 is WNHNN and CDR2 SYGVQD (reference sequence). The CDR3 is made up of 12 amino acids. V shed 8 bases, J shed 4 bases, and the junction held 4 bases outside the gene matches. DNA of the CDR3: TGCGCCAGCCCCCGGACAGGGTACGAGCAGTACTTC. This gives the protein CASPRTGYEQYF.

This chain links TRBV11-3 with TRBJ1-1, with a tentative D call TRBD1 (5 bases). This CDR3 is built from 13 residues. The germline V gene has CDR1 SGHNT and CDR2 YENEEA. Trimming removed 2 bases from V and 4 bases from J, with 8 bases in between. CDR3 coding DNA: TGTGCCAGCAGCTTATCAGGGTTCACTGAAGCTTTCTTT. This encodes CASSLSGFTEAFF. Together with reference TRBV11-3 and TRBJ1-1, the CDR3 gives the full variable domain: EAGVVQSPRYKIIEKKQPVAFWCNPISGHNTLYWYLQNLGQGPELLIRYENEEAVDDSQLPKDRFSAERLKGVDSTLKIQPAELGDSAVYLCASSLSGFTEAFFGQGTRLTVV.

The table lists this clone with a few counts. V and J are TRBV5-5 and TRBJ2-1, with a weak D call TRBD1 (5 bases). Per germline, CDR1 SGHKS and CDR2 YYEKEE (reference sequence). V was shortened by 1 base and J by 5 bases, with 13 bases between the two germline ends. The CDR3 covers 15 residues. The CDR3 loop reads CASSLRGPQDNEQFF. Written as DNA, the CDR3 is TGTGCCAGCAGCTTGAGGGGCCCTCAGGACAATGAGCAGTTCTTC.

The rearrangement uses TRBV9 and TRBJ1-1; D remains unclear. The CDR3 is made up of 16 amino acids. Germline CDR1 SGDLS, CDR2 YYNGEE. V lost 0 bases, J lost 4 bases, and 16 bases lay in between. The CDR3 nucleotides are TGTGCCAGCAGCGTAGATCTCGGGGTCTCGGCCACTGAAGCTTTCTTT. It codes for CASSVDLGVSATEAFF.

The chain combines TRBV30 with TRBJ1-2; D ambiguous. The ends were cut back, 4 bases at V and 4 bases at J, with 7 bases in the middle. CDR1 is GTSNPN and CDR2 is SVGIG in the germline V gene (reference sequence). The CDR3 covers 11 residues. DNA for the CDR3: TGTGCCTGGACGGTCCTCTATGGCTACACCTTC. Its translation: CAWTVLYGYTF.

The chain combines TRBV7-2 with TRBJ2-3; 14 bases agree with TRBD2. CDR3 length: 15 residues. The V gene's germline CDR1 is SGHTA and CDR2 FQGNSA. After removal of 7 bases from V and 4 bases from J, the junction contained 4 bases not matched to a gene. The CDR3 is CASTGTSGSSDTQYF. DNA for the CDR3: TGTGCCAGCACCGGGACTAGCGGGAGTTCAGATACGCAGTATTTT. Filled out from reference TRBV7-2 and TRBJ2-3, the complete variable domain reads GAGVSQSPSNKVTEKGKDVELRCDPISGHTALYWYRQSLGQGLEFLIYFQGNSAPDKSGLPSDRFSAERTGGSVSTLTIQRTQQEDSAVYLCASTGTSGSSDTQYFGPGTRLTVL.

The V and J genes are TRBV19 and TRBJ2-5, with 7 bases lining up with TRBD2. Germline V gene sequence: CDR1 LNHDA, CDR2 SQIVND (reference sequence). With 5 bases clipped from V and 1 base from J, the junction kept 4 bases outside the gene matches. This CDR3 region has 14 residues. The CDR3 protein is CASSFLAAQETQYF. The CDR3 DNA is TGTGCCAGTAGTTTTCTAGCGGCCCAAGAGACCCAGTACTTC.

The chain employs TRBV19 and TRBJ2-3; 12 nucleotides align to TRBD2. CDR1 and CDR2 from the germline V gene are LNHDA and SQIVND (reference sequence). This CDR3 is built from 19 residues. V was clipped by 3 bases and J by 1 base; unmatched bases: 11. The CDR3 bases are TGTGCCAGTAGTATGGGGACTAGCGGGTCGGGATATGGCACAGATACGCAGTATTTT. It is translated as CASSMGTSGSGYGTDTQYF.

The chain links TRBV29-1 to TRBJ2-7; a possible D gene is TRBD1 (6 bases). Germline CDR1 is SQVTM and CDR2 is ANQGSEA. V lost 8 bases to trimming and J lost 2 bases, with 13 bases between them. The CDR3 spans 12 residues. For the CDR3, the DNA is TGCAGCTCACAGACAGGTGCCTACGAGCAGTACTTC. Protein product: CSSQTGAYEQYF.

The chain carries TRBV6-5 and TRBJ1-2; the D is unclear. V lost 8 bases and J lost 6, with 16 bases in between. The CDR3 loop spans 13 amino acids. Germline V gene data show CDR1 as MNHEY and CDR2 as SVGAGI. This CDR3 reads CASVRGSGNGYTF. DNA for the CDR3: TGTGCCAGCGTTCGAGGCTCCGGGAATGGCTACACCTTC.

This chain joins TRBV28 and TRBJ1-2, with D perhaps matching TRBD1 (5 bases). V was trimmed by 2 bases and J by 0 bases, leaving 7 bases between them. Germline V gene data show CDR1 as MDHEN and CDR2 as SYDVKM. The length of the CDR3 is 14 residues. In DNA, the CDR3 is TGTGCCAGCAGTTTACTACAGGCTAACTATGGCTACACCTTC. Translated, it gives CASSLLQANYGYTF.

The table lists this clone with a count of one. This chain links TRBV25-1 with TRBJ2-1; maybe TRBD1 (5 bases). The V gene lost 8 bases and the J gene lost 8 bases, with 19 bases spanning the gap. There are 14 residues in the CDR3. Per the germline V gene, CDR1 is MGHDK and CDR2 is SYGVNS. The CDR3 coding sequence is TGTGCCAGCGGCGTTCCAGGATGGGGCGATGAGCAGTTCTTC. Translated: CASGVPGWGDEQFF. Full variable domain (missing parts from reference TRBV25-1 and TRBJ2-1): EADIYQTPRYLVIGTGKKITLECSQTMGHDKMYWYQQDPGMELHLIHYSYGVNSTEKGDLSSESTVSRIRTEHFPLTLESARPSHTSQYLCASGVPGWGDEQFFGPGTRLTVL.

The chain links TRBV29-1 to TRBJ1-5; 9 positions match TRBD1. CDR1 and CDR2 from the germline V gene are SQVTM and ANQGSEA. The CDR3 spans 15 residues. Losses at the gene ends were 5 bases for V and 2 bases for J; bases not matched to a gene: 7. The CDR3 region has the DNA TGCAGCGTTATAATTAGGACAGGGGGCAATCAGCCCCAGCATTTT. Its protein product is CSVIIRTGGNQPQHF. The whole variable domain, filled in from reference TRBV29-1 and TRBJ1-5, reads SAVISQKPSRDICQRGTSLTIQCQVDSQVTMMFWYRQQPGQSLTLIATANQGSEATYESGFVIDKFPISRPNLTFSTLTVSNMSPEDSSIYLCSVIIRTGGNQPQHFGDGTRLSIL.

The gene calls are TRBV2 and TRBJ1-4; D remains unclear. Trimming left V 7 bases short and J 7 bases short, with 13 bases between. The germline gives CDR1 SNHLY, CDR2 FYNNEI. There are 13 residues in the CDR3. The DNA of the CDR3 is TGTGCCAGCATAGGCAGCGGCCTTGAAAAACTGTTTTTT. Translated: CASIGSGLEKLFF.

The rearrangement uses TRBV4-1 and TRBJ2-7; 7 nucleotides match TRBD1. CDR1 MGHRA and CDR2 YSYEKL come from the germline V gene. V was clipped by 2 bases and J by 5 bases; unmatched bases: 15. The length of the CDR3 is 17 residues. The DNA of the CDR3 is TGCGCCAGCAGCCAAATTCCGCGACAGGGAATTCTCGACGAGCAGTACTTC. Translation: CASSQIPRQGILDEQYF.

V usage is TRBV27 and J usage is TRBJ1-4; D remains ambiguous. Germline CDR1 and CDR2: MNHEY and SMNVEV (reference sequence). The V end lost 6 bases, the J end lost 6 bases, and 14 bases lay between the germline ends. The CDR3 contains 14 residues. The CDR3 here is CASRFYGDHEKLFF. The CDR3 DNA follows: TGTGCCAGCAGATTCTACGGAGATCATGAAAAACTGTTTTTT.

The chain combines TRBV19 with TRBJ1-2; the match to TRBD1 covers 9 bases. This CDR3 spans 15 amino acids. Germline-derived CDR1 and CDR2 are LNHDA and SQIVND (reference sequence). Trimming at V came to 5 bases and at J to 11 bases, leaving 15 bases not matched to a gene. CDR3 DNA: TGTGCCAGTAGTTCTCTCCCGGGACAGGGCGTAGGGTACACCTTC. This encodes CASSSLPGQGVGYTF.

The chain carries TRBV15 and TRBJ2-3; TRBD2 matches 9 bases. Germline V gene lookup returns CDR1 LNHNV and CDR2 YYDKDF (reference sequence). This CDR3 is 17 amino acids long. V was clipped by 0 bases and J by 5 bases; unmatched bases: 9. The CDR3 DNA reads TGTGCCACCAGCAGAGAACCACCGGGACTAGCAAAAGATACGCAGTATTTT. This codes for CATSREPPGLAKDTQYF.

V gene TRBV18 combines with J gene TRBJ2-7; D may be TRBD1 (6 bases). Germline assignment: CDR1 KGHSH and CDR2 LQKENI. This CDR3 spans 15 amino acids. V lost 1 base, J lost 3 bases, and 13 bases lay in between. The CDR3: CASSPLGQSGYEQYF. In DNA form, the CDR3 reads TGTGCCAGCTCACCACTAGGACAGAGCGGCTACGAGCAGTACTTC.

The CDR3 region has the DNA TGTGCCTGGAGTGGGGGAGCGGGACTGGCAGATACGCAGTATTTT. It translates to CAWSGGAGLADTQYF. The genes are TRBV30 and TRBJ2-3, with 7 bases that match TRBD2. Unmatched junction bases numbered 8, after V lost 1 base and J lost 4 bases. The CDR3 spans 15 residues. Per germline, CDR1 GTSNPN and CDR2 SVGIG (reference sequence).

The V gene is TRBV7-9, the J gene TRBJ1-2; maybe TRBD1 (6 bases). This CDR3 is built from 14 residues. CDR1 SEHNR and CDR2 FQNEAQ come from the germline V gene (reference sequence). V was pared by 1 base and J by 4 bases, with 10 bases between. CDR3: CASSLVRGGYGYTF. The CDR3 DNA follows: TGTGCCAGCAGCTTAGTAAGGGGGGGCTATGGCTACACCTTC.

This chain joins TRBV9 and TRBJ2-3; no firm D call. Trimming removed 0 bases from V and 0 bases from J, with 8 bases in between. CDR3 size: 15 residues. Looked up from germline, CDR1 is SGDLS and CDR2 is YYNGEE. CDR3 residues: CASSVGTHSTDTQYF. For the CDR3, the DNA is TGTGCCAGCAGCGTAGGCACTCATAGCACAGATACGCAGTATTTT.

In this sample, this clone turned up once. The chain is built from TRBV6-5 and TRBJ1-5; D possibly corresponds to TRBD1 (5 bases). The germline V gene has CDR1 MNHEY and CDR2 SVGAGI. The V and J ends lost 6 bases and 2 bases respectively, with 14 bases between them. This CDR3 region has 15 residues. The CDR3 sequence: CASRLQGFGNQPQHF. The DNA for the CDR3 is TGTGCCAGCAGACTTCAGGGTTTTGGCAATCAGCCCCAGCATTTT.

The chain combines TRBV9 with TRBJ2-1; 14 nucleotides line up with TRBD2. This CDR3 contains 16 residues. CDR1 is SGDLS, CDR2 YYNGEE, per germline. The junction had 7 bases not matched to a gene; V was cut back by 4 bases and J by 7 bases. The CDR3 reads CASSLGLAGVENEQFF. DNA of the CDR3: TGTGCCAGCAGCTTGGGACTAGCGGGAGTTGAGAATGAGCAGTTCTTC.

The genes are TRBV4-2 and TRBJ2-5; D remains ambiguous. V lost 2 bases, J lost 2 bases, and 3 bases lay in between. The CDR3 totals 12 residues. The germline V gene has CDR1 LGHNA and CDR2 YNFKEQ. CDR3 sequence: CASSQLQETQYF. CDR3 in DNA: TGTGCCAGCAGCCAACTACAAGAGACCCAGTACTTC.

V usage is TRBV28 and J usage is TRBJ1-5, with a possible D match to TRBD1 (6 bases). CDR1 and CDR2 from the germline V gene are MDHEN and SYDVKM. This CDR3 is built from 16 residues. The ends were cut back, 2 bases at V and 6 bases at J, with 17 bases in the middle. The CDR3 DNA sequence: TGTGCCAGCAGTTTAATTAGGGGGGGGATGGGTCAGCCCCAGCATTTT. Translating gives CASSLIRGGMGQPQHF.